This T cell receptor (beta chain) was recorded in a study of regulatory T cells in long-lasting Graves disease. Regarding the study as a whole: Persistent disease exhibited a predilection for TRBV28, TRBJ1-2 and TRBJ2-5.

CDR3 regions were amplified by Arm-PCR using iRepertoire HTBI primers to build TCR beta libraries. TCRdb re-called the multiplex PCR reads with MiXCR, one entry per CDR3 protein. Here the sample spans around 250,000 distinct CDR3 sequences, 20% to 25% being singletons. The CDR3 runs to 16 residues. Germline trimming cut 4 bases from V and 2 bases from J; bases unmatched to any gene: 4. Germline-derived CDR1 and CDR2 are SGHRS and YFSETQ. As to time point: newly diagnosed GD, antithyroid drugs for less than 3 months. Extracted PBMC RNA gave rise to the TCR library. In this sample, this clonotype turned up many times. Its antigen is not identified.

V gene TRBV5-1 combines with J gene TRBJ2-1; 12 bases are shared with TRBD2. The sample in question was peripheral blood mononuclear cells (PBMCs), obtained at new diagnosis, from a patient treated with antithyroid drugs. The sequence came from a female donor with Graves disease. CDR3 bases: TGCGCCAGCAGCCTCCGACTAGCGGGAGCCTACAATGAGCAGTTCTTC. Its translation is CASSLRLAGAYNEQFF.